This T cell receptor beta chain was documented in a study of T cells in Graves' hyperthyroidism and ophthalmopathy. The wider study: Peripheral blood collection took place at initial diagnosis, before any treatment.

Germline V gene sequence: CDR1 GTSNPN, CDR2 SVGIG (reference sequence). Trimming at V came to 8 bases and at J to 9 bases, leaving 15 bases not matched to a gene. The CDR3 is made up of 14 amino acids. Amplified TCR beta CDR3 regions came from RNA transcripts. Initially, a first-round RT-PCR of the TCR CDR3 employed the HTBI primer set. One entry per CDR3 protein, called by TCRdb with MiXCR from the multiplex PCR reads. The sample records a few hundred thousand distinct CDR3 sequences, 18% being singletons. This clonotype has just a few counts. Its target is unknown. Notes on the study in general: In the analysis, a 13 V-J model separated ophthalmopathy from stable hyperthyroidism. Most thyroid clonotypes expanded above 0.001 appeared in blood too.

This chain joins TRBV30 and TRBJ2-1, with TRBD2 matching 8 bases. The TCR originated in a man aged 40-49 years with Graves' hyperthyroidism. Sequenced material: blood. The CDR3 loop reads CAVTGTRRSGEQFF. The DNA for the CDR3 is TGTGCCGTTACCGGGACTAGGCGGTCCGGTGAGCAGTTCTTC. The entire variable domain, with the rest obtained from reference TRBV30 and TRBJ2-1, is as follows: SQTIHQWPATLVQPVGSPLSLECTVEGTSNPNLYWYRQAAGRGLQLLFYSVGIGQISSEVPQNLSASRPQDRQFILSSKKLLLSDSGFYLCAVTGTRRSGEQFFGPGTRLTVL.